A single count supports the clone carrying this TCR beta chain. The assay was immunoSEQ multiplex PCR, and TCRdb's table has in-frame clones only and misses some. The sample lists about 220,000 clones, approximately 88% occurring once. This entry is derived from a study of blood T cell repertoires in COVID-19. Looking at the study overall: Researchers got acute and convalescent COVID-19 samples from the United States, Italy and Spain.

Germline CDR1 MNHEY, CDR2 SVGEGT. The CDR3 is 13 residues long. Between the trimmed V and J ends, which lost 2 bases and 4 bases, there was a span of 8 bases. This chain uses TRBV6-2 or TRBV6-3 with TRBJ1-2; D unresolved. The clonotype was recovered from a woman in her thirties or forties with acute COVID-19. Sequencing was performed on PBMCs or T cells enriched from blood (not recorded which). The CDR3 spells CASSYGQPYGYTF. The DNA of the CDR3 is TGTGCCAGCAGTTACGGGCAGCCCTATGGCTACACCTTC.